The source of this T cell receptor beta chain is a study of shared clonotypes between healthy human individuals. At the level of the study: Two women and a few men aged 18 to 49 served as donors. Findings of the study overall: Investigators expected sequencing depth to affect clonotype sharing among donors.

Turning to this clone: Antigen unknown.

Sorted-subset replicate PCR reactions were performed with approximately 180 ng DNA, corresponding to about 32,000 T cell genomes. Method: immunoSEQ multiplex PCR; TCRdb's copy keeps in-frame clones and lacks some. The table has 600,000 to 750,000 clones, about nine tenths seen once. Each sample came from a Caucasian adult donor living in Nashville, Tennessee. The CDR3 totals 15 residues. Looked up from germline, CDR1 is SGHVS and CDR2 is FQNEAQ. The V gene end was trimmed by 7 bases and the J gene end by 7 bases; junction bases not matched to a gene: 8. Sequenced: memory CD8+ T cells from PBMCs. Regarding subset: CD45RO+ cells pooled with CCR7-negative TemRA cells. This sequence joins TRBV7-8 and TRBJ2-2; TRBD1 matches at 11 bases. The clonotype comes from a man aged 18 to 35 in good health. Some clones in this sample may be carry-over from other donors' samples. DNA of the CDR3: TGTGCCAGCAACCTGGACAGGGGGCGAGTCGGGGAGCTGTTTTTT. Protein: CASNLDRGRVGELFF.